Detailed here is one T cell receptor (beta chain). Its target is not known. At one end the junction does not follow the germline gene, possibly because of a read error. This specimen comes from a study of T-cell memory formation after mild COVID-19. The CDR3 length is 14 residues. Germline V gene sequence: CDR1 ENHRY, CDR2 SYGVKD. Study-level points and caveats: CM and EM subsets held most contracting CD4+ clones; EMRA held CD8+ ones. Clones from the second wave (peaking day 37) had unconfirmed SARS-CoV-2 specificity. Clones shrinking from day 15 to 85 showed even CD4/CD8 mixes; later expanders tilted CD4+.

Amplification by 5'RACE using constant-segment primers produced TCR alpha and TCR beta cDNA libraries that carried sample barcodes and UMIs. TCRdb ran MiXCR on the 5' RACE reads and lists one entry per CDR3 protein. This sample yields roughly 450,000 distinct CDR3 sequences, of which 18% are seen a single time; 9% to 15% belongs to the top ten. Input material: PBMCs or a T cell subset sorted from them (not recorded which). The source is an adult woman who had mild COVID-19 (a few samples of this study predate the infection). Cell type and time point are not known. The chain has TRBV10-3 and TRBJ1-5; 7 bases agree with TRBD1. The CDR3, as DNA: TGTGCCATCCGTGAGGCCCAGGGGGTTCAGCCCCAGCATTTT. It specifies CAIREAQGVQPQHF.